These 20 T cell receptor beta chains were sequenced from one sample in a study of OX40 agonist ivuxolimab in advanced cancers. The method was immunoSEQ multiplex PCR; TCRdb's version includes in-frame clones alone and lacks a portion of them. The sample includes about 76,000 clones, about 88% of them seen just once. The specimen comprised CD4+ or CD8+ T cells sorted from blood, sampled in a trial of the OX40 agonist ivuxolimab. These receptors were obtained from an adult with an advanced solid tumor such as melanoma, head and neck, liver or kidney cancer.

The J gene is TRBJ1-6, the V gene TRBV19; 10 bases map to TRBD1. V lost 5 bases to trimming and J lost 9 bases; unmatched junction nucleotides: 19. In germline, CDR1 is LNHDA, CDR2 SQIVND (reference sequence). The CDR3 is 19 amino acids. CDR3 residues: CASSRTGQGVESSGSPLHF. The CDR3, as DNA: TGTGCCAGTAGTCGCACCGGACAGGGGGTCGAATCGTCGGGTTCACCCCTCCACTTT.

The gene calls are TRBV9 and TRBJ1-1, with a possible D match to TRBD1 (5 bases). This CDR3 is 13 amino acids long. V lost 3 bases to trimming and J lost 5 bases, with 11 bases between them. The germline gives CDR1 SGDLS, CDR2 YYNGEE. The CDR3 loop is CASSGTGGTEAFF. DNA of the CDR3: TGTGCCAGCAGCGGCACGGGGGGGACTGAAGCTTTCTTT.

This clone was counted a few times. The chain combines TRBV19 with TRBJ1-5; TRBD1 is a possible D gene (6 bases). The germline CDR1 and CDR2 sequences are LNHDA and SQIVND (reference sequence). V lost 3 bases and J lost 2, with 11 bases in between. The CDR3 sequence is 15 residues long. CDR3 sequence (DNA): TGTGCCAGTAGTATTGCGGGGGGCCGCAATCAGCCCCAGCATTTT. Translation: CASSIAGGRNQPQHF. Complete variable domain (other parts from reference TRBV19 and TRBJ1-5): DGGITQSPKYLFRKEGQNVTLSCEQNLNHDAMYWYRQDPGQGLRLIYYSQIVNDFQKGDIAEGYSVSREKKESFPLTVTSAQKNPTAFYLCASSIAGGRNQPQHFGDGTRLSIL.

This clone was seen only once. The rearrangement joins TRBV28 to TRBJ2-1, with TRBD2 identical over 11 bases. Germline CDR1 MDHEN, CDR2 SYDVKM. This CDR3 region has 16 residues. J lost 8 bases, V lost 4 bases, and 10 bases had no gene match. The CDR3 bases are TGTGCCAGCAGTTCCGTCACTAGCGGGAGTTTCGATGAGCAGTTCTTC. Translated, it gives CASSSVTSGSFDEQFF.

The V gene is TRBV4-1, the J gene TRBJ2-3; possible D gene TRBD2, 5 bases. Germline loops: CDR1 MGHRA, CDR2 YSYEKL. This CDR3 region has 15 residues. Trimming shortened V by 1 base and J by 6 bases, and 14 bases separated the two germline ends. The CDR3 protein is CASSQVGSPGDTQYF. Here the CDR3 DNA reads TGCGCCAGCAGCCAAGTAGGCTCCCCGGGGGATACGCAGTATTTT.

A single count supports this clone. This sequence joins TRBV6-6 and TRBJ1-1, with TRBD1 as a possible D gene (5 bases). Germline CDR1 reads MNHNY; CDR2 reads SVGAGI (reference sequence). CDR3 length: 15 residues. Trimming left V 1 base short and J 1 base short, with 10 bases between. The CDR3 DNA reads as TGTGCCAGCAGTTACTACCTCGGGGGGAACACTGAAGCTTTCTTT. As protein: CASSYYLGGNTEAFF.

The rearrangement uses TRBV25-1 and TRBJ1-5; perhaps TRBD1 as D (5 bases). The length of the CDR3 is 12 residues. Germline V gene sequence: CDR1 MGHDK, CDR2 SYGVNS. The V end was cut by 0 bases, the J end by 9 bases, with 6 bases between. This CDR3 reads CASSEYGGPQHF. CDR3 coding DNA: TGTGCCAGCAGTGAATATGGGGGGCCCCAGCATTTT.

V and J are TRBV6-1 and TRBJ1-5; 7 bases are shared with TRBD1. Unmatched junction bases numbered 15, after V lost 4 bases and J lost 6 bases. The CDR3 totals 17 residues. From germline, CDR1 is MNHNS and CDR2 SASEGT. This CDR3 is CASSGTTGPHTGQPQHF. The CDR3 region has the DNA TGTGCCAGCAGTGGAACGACAGGGCCCCATACCGGTCAGCCCCAGCATTTT.

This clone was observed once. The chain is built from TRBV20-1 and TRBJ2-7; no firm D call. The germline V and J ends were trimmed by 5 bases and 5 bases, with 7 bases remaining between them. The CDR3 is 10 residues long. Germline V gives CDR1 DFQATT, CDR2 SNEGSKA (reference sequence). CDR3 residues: CSAVHHEQYF. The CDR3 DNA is TGCAGTGCTGTCCATCACGAGCAGTACTTC.

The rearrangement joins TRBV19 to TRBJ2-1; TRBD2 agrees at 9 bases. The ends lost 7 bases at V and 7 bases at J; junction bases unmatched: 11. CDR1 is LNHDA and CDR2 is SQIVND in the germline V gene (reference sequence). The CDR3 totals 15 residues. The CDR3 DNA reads TGTGCCAGTACTGGGATAGCGGGAGCGGCGAATGAGCAGTTCTTC. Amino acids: CASTGIAGAANEQFF.

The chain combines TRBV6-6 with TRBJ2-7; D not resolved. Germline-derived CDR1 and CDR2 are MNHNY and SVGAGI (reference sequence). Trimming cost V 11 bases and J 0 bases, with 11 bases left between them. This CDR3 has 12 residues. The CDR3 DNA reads TGTGCCGCGGTGGGAAGCTCCTACGAGCAGTACTTC. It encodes CAAVGSSYEQYF.

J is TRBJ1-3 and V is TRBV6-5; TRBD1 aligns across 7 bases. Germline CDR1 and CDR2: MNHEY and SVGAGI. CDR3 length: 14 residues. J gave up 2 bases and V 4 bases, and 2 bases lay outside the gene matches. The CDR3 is CASSSGTAGNTIYF. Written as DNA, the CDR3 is TGTGCCAGCAGTTCCGGGACAGCTGGAAACACCATATATTTT.

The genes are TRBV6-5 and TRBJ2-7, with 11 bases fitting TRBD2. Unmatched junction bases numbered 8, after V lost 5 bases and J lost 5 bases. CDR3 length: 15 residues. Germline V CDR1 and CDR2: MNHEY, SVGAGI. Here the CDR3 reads CASSQVAGGPHEQYF. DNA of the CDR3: TGTGCCAGCAGTCAAGTAGCGGGAGGGCCCCACGAGCAGTACTTC.

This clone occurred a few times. The CDR3 sequence: CASSHPGQLLYGYTF. The CDR3 DNA follows: TGCGCCAGCAGCCATCCGGGACAGCTCCTCTATGGCTACACCTTC. V is TRBV4-1 and J is TRBJ1-2; TRBD1 agrees at 7 bases. The CDR3 extends over 15 amino acids. Germline-derived CDR1 and CDR2 are MGHRA and YSYEKL. V was clipped by 3 bases and J by 4 bases; unmatched bases: 8.

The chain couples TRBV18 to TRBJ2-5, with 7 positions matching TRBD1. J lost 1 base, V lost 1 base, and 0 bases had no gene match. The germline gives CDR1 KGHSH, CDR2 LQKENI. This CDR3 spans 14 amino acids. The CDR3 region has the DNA TGTGCCAGCTCACCACGGGACAGCCAAGAGACCCAGTACTTC. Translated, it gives CASSPRDSQETQYF.

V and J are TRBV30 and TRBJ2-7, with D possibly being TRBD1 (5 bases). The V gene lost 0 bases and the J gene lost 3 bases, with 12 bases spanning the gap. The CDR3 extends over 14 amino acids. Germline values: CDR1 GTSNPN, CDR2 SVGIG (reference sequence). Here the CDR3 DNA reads TGTGCCTGGAGTGTAATCAAAGGGGACTACGAGCAGTACTTC. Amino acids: CAWSVIKGDYEQYF. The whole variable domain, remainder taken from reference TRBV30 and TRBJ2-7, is SQTIHQWPATLVQPVGSPLSLECTVEGTSNPNLYWYRQAAGRGLQLLFYSVGIGQISSEVPQNLSASRPQDRQFILSSKKLLLSDSGFYLCAWSVIKGDYEQYFGPGTRLTVT.

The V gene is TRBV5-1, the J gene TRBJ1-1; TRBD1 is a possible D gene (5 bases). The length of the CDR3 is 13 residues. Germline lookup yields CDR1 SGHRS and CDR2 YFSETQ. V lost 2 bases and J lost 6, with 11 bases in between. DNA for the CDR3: TGCGCCAGCAGCTTCATGCAGGGCTCTGAAGCTTTCTTT. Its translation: CASSFMQGSEAFF. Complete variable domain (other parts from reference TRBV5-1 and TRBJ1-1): KAGVTQTPRYLIKTRGQQVTLSCSPISGHRSVSWYQQTPGQGLQFLFEYFSETQRNKGNFPGRFSGRQFSNSRSEMNVSTLELGDSALYLCASSFMQGSEAFFGQGTRLTVV.

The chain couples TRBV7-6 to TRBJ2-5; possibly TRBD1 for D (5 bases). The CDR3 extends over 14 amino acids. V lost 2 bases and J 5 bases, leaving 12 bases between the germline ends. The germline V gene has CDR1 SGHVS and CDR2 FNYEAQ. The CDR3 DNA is TGTGCCAGCAGCTTATGGGATGGGGCGGAGACCCAGTACTTC. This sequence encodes CASSLWDGAETQYF.

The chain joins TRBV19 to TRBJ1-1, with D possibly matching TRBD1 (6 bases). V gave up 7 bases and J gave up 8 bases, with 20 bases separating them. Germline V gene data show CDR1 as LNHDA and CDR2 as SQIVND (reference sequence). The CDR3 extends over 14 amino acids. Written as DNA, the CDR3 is TGTGCCAGTACCTGGGGTCCGGGGGCGGGGGAAGCTTTCTTT. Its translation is CASTWGPGAGEAFF.

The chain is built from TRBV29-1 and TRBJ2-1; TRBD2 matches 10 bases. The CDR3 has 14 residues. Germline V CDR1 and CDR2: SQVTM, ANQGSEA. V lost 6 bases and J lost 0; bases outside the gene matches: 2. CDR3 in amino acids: CSVASGSSYNEQFF. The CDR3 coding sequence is TGCAGCGTGGCTAGCGGGAGCTCCTACAATGAGCAGTTCTTC.